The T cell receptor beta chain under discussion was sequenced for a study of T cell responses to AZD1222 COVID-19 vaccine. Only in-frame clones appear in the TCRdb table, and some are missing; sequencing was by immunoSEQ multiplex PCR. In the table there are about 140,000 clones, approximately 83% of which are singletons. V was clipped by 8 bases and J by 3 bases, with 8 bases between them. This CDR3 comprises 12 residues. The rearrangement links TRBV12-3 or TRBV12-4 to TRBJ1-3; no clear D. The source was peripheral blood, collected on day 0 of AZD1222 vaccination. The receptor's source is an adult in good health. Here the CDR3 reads CASGRFGNTIYF. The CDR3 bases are TGTGCCAGCGGCCGTTTTGGAAACACCATATATTTT.